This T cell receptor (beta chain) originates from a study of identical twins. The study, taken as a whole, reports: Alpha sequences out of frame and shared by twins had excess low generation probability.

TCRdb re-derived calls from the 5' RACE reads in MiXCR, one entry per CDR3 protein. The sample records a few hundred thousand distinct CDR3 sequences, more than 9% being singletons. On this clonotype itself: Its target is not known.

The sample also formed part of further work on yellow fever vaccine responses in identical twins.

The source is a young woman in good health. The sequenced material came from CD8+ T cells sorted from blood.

In DNA, the CDR3 is TGCAGTGCTAAATCCCGGGGAGATTACAATGAGCAGTTCTTC. Protein product: CSAKSRGDYNEQFF. The chain links TRBV20-1 to TRBJ2-1; tentatively, D is TRBD2 (5 bases). This CDR3 contains 14 residues. Germline V gene data show CDR1 as DFQATT and CDR2 as SNEGSKA (reference sequence). Between the trimmed V and J ends, which lost 4 bases and 4 bases, there was a span of 14 bases.